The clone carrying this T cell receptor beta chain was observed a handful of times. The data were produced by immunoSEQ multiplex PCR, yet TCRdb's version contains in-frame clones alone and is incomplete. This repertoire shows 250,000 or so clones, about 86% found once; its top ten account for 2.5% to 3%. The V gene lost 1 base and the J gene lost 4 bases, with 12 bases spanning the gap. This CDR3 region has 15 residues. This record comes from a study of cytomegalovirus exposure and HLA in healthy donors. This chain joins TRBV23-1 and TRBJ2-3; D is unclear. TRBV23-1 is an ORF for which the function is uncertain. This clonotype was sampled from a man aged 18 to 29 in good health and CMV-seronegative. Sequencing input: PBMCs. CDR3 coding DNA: TGCGCCAGCAGTCAATTCCCCCGACAACCAGATACGCAGTATTTT. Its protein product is CASSQFPRQPDTQYF.